The clone carrying this T cell receptor beta chain was detected a few times. The antigen remains unidentified. V was shortened by 2 bases and J by 7 bases, with 12 bases between the two germline ends. This CDR3 is built from 15 residues. This record belongs to a study of T-cell memory formation after mild COVID-19. Study at large: Clusters of TCRs were largely donor specific.

General study results and limits: Later expanders leaned CD4+, whereas day 15 to 85 contracting clones were balanced CD4/CD8. Prior to infection, memory already included some responding clones, suggesting cross-reactive memory joined. Contracting CD4+ clones lay largely in CM and EM, with CD8+ ones residing in EMRA.

One entry per CDR3 protein results from TCRdb running MiXCR on the 5' RACE reads. The sample lists over 500,000 distinct CDR3 sequences, approximately 15% occurring once. Input material: PBMCs or a T cell subset sorted from them (not recorded which). The rearrangement uses TRBV12-3 or TRBV12-4 and TRBJ2-6, with D uncertain. The TCR comes from an adult woman who had mild COVID-19 (a few samples of this study predate the infection). Cell type and time point are not known. The CDR3 DNA is TGTGCCAGCAGTTTATGGGGTTCTCGAGCCAACGTCCTGACTTTC. It encodes CASSLWGSRANVLTF.